This record concerns one T cell receptor (beta chain) sequence. Only a few counts were recorded for this clone. Its antigen has not been determined. No base quality values were provided; no much bigger clone lies one nucleotide off. TCRbeta CDR3 regions were amplified from genomic DNA by means of the immunoSEQ Assay, a bias-controlled multiplex PCR. The authors' pipeline ran thus. The number of nucleated cells in each sample was estimated from the amplification of reference gene primers within the assay. To quantify the absolute abundance of each unique TCRbeta CDR3 rearrangement, sequence reads were collapsed and filtered. For each sample, productive Simpson clonality was calculated as the square root of Simpson's diversity index across productive rearrangements. As stored in TCRdb, this immuneACCESS dataset retains in-frame rearrangements with V and J assigned. A fraction of the clones does not appear; measured against another copy, unresolved V genes explain less than half of the discrepancy, and the remainder lacks a known reason. V and J calls and clone size are those listed in that table; D and trimming were worked out from the DNA. For this sample there are under 300,000 clones; 80% to 85% appear just once. The ten largest account for 12% of the sample.

The entry originates in a study of blood T cell repertoires in COVID-19 (dated by TCRdb to 2018 to 2020). For the wider study: Samples from collaborators originated in the United States, Italy and Spain and spanned both the acute and convalescent phases of COVID-19. The samples were drawn from two sources: the first 160 participants of the ongoing ImmuneRACE study, and 1,254 subjects contributed by 6 global collaborators. The repertoires were released in a freely available public database meant as a resource for research on the immune response to SARS-CoV-2. A de-identified subject ID, COVID-19 status, age in years and sex were almost always included in the sample metadata. The material from the prospective study consisted of cDNA or gDNA derived from T cells, B-cell-depleted T cells, or PBMCs. Deeply sampled blood TCRbeta repertoires from subjects exposed to, actively infected with, or recovered from COVID-19 were included in the dataset. HLA class I and class II types, where available, came from metadata supplied by the sample provider rather than from assay-based typing. Study-wide conclusions, independent of this receptor: The amount of clinical and demographic metadata varied by source and participant and was provided uncurated.

Whole blood was collected in K2EDTA tubes by collaborating institutions according to the institutions' own protocols. Collaborator samples were shipped for TCRbeta analysis as frozen whole blood, isolated PBMCs, or DNA extracted from either sample type. Relative to germline, V is missing 5 bases and J is missing 7 bases, with 9 bases of the junction outside any gene match. The germline V gene supplies CDR1 SGHRS and CDR2 YFSETQ. The CDR3 runs 15 amino acids, cysteine and phenylalanine included. Of the read, only the CDR3 DNA is kept; its 45 bases are in frame from base 1. This receptor was taken from a woman aged 55-69 years with active or convalescent COVID-19. The chain was built from TRBV5-1 and TRBJ1-4; 9 of the junction bases match TRBD1. Sequencing was carried out using peripheral blood. The CDR3 loop reads CASRLQGALGEKLFF. The nucleotide sequence is TGCGCCAGCAGACTACAGGGGGCTTTGGGTGAAAAACTGTTTTTT.